This note documents a single T cell receptor (beta chain) sequence. Its antigen is currently unknown. TCR alpha and beta CDR3 regions were amplified from RNA using iRepertoire nested multiplex PCR. For one-step reverse transcription and amplification, 100-400 ng of tissue mRNA or PBMC total RNA was used. In TCRdb, the multiplex PCR reads were re-called with MiXCR into one record per CDR3 protein. The sample has some 160,000 distinct CDR3 sequences; about 46% are singletons. The sample belongs to a study of glioma-infiltrating T cells. Study-level points and caveats: Only very few CDR3 sequences appeared in both tissue and blood.

In germline, CDR1 is MNHEY, CDR2 SVGAGI. Trimming at V came to 2 bases and at J to 9 bases, leaving 10 bases not matched to a gene. This CDR3 is 15 amino acids long. The genes are TRBV6-5 and TRBJ2-1, with TRBD2 matching 7 bases. The material sequenced was glioma tissue, nonneoplastic brain tissue, or PBMCs (not recorded which). The receptor was derived from a human donor with low-grade glioma or glioblastoma, undergoing nonglioma brain surgery, or in good health (not recorded which). The DNA for the CDR3 is TGTGCCAGCAGTTACCAGTCCCGGGGGGAACGTGAGCAGTTCTTC. Translated: CASSYQSRGEREQFF.